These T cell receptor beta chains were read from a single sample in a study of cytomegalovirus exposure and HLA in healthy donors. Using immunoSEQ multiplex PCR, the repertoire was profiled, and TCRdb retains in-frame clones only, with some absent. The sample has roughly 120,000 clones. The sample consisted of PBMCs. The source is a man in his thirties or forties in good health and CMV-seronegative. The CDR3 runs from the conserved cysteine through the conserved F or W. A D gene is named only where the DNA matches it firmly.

CASSDGAGGPYEQYF	TGTGCCAGCAGTGATGGGGCGGGAGGCCCCTACGAGCAGTACTTC	TRBD2	TRBV6-1	TRBJ2-7
CASSLSGRFYETQYF	TGTGCCAGCAGCCTTAGCGGGAGGTTTTATGAGACCCAGTACTTC	TRBD2	TRBV7-3	TRBJ2-5
CASRLVWDRGDYGYTF	TGTGCAAGTCGCTTAGTGTGGGACAGGGGCGATTATGGCTACACCTTC	-	TRBV12-2	TRBJ1-2
CASRDSWNTEAFF	TGCGCCAGCAGGGACTCTTGGAACACTGAAGCTTTCTTT	-	TRBV10-1	TRBJ1-1
CASSPRGGSNQPQHF	TGCGCCAGCAGCCCTAGGGGCGGTAGCAATCAGCCCCAGCATTTT	-	TRBV5-1	TRBJ1-5
CASSTTGTGAYEQYF	TGCGCCAGCAGCACCACCGGGACAGGGGCCTACGAGCAGTACTTC	TRBD1	TRBV5-1	TRBJ2-7
CASSPNSLPDYGYTF	TGTGCCAGCTCACCAAACTCTCTGCCGGACTATGGCTACACCTTC	-	TRBV18	TRBJ1-2
CASSRGGTGGGGYTF	TGTGCCAGCAGCCGGGGGGGGACAGGGGGTGGCGGCTACACCTTC	TRBD1	TRBV9	TRBJ1-2
CASTQGQGGSGELFF	TGTGCCAGCACGCAGGGACAGGGGGGGTCCGGGGAGCTGTTTTTT	TRBD1	TRBV6-5	TRBJ2-2
CASSSLEGLLNTEAFF	TGTGCCAGCAGTTCCCTTGAGGGACTTCTGAACACTGAAGCTTTCTTT	-	TRBV28	TRBJ1-1
CAGQSGSSYNEQFF	TGTGCCGGCCAGAGCGGGAGCTCCTACAATGAGCAGTTCTTC	TRBD2	TRBV30	TRBJ2-1
CASSSADRATEAFF	TGTGCCAGCAGTTCCGCGGACAGGGCCACTGAAGCTTTCTTT	TRBD1	TRBV6-5	TRBJ1-1
CASSESLAGGNEQFF	TGCGCCAGCAGTGAGAGTCTAGCGGGGGGCAATGAGCAGTTCTTC	TRBD2	TRBV10-1	TRBJ2-1
CASSLRVRTGPRIYEQYF	TGTGCCAGCAGCTTAAGGGTCCGTACAGGTCCTAGGATCTACGAGCAGTACTTC	-	TRBV11-2	TRBJ2-7
CAWILVAGEAFF	TGTGCCTGGATTCTGGTGGCGGGTGAAGCTTTCTTT	-	TRBV30	TRBJ1-1
CASSPGRSYEQYF	TGTGCCAGCAGCCCCGGGAGGTCCTACGAGCAGTACTTC	TRBD2	TRBV7-3	TRBJ2-7
CAWSVLSGINPTYGYTF	TGTGCCTGGAGTGTACTCTCGGGGATCAATCCTACCTATGGCTACACCTTC	-	TRBV30	TRBJ1-2